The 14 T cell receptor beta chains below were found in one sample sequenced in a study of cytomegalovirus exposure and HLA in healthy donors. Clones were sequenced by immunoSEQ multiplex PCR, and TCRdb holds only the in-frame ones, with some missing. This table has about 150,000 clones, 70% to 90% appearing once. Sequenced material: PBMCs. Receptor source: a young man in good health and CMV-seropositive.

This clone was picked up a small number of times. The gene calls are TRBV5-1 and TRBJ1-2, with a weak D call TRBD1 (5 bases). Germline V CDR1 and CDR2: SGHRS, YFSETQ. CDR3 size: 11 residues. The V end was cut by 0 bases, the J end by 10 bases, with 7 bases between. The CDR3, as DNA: TGCGCCAGCAGCTTGGAAGGGGACTACACCTTC. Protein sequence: CASSLEGDYTF.

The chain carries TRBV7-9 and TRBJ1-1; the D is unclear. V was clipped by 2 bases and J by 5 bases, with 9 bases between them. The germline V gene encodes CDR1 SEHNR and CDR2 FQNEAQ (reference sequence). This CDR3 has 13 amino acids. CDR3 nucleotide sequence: TGTGCCAGCAGCTTAAACTTATGGACTGAAGCTTTCTTT. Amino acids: CASSLNLWTEAFF.

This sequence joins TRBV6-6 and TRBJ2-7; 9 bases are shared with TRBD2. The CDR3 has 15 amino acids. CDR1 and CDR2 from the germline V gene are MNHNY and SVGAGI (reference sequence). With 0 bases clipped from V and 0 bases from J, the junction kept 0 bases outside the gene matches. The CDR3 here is CASSYSTSGSYEQYF. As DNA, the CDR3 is TGTGCCAGCAGTTACTCGACTAGCGGCTCCTACGAGCAGTACTTC.

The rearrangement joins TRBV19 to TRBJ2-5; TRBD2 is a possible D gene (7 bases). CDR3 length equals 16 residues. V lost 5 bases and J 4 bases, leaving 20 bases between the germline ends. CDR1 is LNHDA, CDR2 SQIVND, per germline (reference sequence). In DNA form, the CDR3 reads TGTGCCAGTAGTCTACGGAGTGGGGGGGCACTAGAGACCCAGTACTTC. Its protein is CASSLRSGGALETQYF.

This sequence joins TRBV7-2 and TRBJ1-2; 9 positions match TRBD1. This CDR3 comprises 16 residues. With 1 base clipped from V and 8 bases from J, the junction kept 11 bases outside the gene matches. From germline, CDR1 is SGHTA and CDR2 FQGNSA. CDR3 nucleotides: TGTGCCAGCAGCTTAGTGGCCGGGACAGGGATTCGCGGCTACACCTTC. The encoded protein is CASSLVAGTGIRGYTF.

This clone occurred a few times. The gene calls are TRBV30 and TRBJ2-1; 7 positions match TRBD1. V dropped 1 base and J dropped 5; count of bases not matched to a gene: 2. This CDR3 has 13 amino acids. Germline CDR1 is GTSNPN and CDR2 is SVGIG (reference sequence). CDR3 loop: CAWSDRGDNEQFF. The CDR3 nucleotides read TGTGCCTGGAGTGACAGGGGAGACAATGAGCAGTTCTTC.

The CDR3 loop reads CASSRDRHRGGYTF. The CDR3 DNA is TGTGCCAGCAGCCGGGACAGACATCGAGGCGGCTACACCTTC. The V gene is TRBV7-2, the J gene TRBJ1-2; 7 bases are shared with TRBD1. The CDR3 contains 14 residues. Germline V gene sequence: CDR1 SGHTA, CDR2 FQGNSA. V shed 5 bases, J shed 8 bases, and the junction held 11 bases outside the gene matches.

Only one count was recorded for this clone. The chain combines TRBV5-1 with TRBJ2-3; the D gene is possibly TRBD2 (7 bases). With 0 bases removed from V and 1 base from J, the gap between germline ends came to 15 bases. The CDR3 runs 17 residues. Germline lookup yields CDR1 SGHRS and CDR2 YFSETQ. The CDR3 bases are TGCGCCAGCAGCTTGGATTCCGCGGGGGCCGGCACAGATACGCAGTATTTT. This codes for CASSLDSAGAGTDTQYF.

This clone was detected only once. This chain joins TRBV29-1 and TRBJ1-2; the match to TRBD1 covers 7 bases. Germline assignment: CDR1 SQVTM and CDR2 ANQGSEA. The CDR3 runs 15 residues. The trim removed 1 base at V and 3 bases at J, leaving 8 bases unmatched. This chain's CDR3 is CSVEGGEGGDYGYTF. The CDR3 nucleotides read TGCAGCGTTGAAGGAGGTGAAGGGGGCGACTATGGCTACACCTTC. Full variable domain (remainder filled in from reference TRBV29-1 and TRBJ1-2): SAVISQKPSRDICQRGTSLTIQCQVDSQVTMMFWYRQQPGQSLTLIATANQGSEATYESGFVIDKFPISRPNLTFSTLTVSNMSPEDSSIYLCSVEGGEGGDYGYTFGSGTRLTVV.

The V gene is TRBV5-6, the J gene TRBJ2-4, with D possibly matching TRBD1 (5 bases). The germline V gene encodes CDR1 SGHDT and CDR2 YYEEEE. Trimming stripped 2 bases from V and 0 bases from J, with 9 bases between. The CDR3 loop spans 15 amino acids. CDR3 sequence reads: CASSLTDTAKNIQYF. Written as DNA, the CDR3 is TGTGCCAGCAGCTTAACGGACACAGCCAAAAACATTCAGTACTTC.

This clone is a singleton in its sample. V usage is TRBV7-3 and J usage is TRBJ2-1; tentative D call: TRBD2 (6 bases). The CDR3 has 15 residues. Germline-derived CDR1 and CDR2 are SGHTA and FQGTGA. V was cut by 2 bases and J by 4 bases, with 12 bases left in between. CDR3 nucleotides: TGTGCCAGCAGCTTACATGCGGGGTCGTACAATGAGCAGTTCTTC. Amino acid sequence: CASSLHAGSYNEQFF.

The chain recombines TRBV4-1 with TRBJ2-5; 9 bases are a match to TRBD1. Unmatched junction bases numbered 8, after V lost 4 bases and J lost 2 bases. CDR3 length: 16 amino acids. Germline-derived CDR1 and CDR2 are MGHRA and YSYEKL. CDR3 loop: CASSPLDRGSQETQYF. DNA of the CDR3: TGCGCCAGCAGCCCTTTGGACAGGGGCTCGCAAGAGACCCAGTACTTC.

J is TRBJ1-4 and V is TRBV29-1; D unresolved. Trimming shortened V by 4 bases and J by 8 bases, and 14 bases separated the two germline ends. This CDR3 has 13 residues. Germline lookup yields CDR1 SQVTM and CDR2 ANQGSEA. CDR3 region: CSVADMGREKLFF. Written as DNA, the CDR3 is TGCAGCGTTGCCGACATGGGGAGAGAAAAACTGTTTTTT.

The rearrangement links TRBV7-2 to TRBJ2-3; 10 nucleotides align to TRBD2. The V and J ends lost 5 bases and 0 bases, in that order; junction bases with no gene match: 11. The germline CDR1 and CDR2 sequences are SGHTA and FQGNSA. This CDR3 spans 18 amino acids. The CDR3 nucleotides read TGTGCCAGCAGCGGACTCAATCTAGCGGGGGCTAGCACAGATACGCAGTATTTT. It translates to CASSGLNLAGASTDTQYF.